The T cell receptor (beta chain) described here comes from a study of T cell responses to AZD1222 COVID-19 vaccine. The study's findings and limits: Two AZD1222 doses significantly raised spike-specific TCR breadth and depth over controls. Donors were mostly white British, more females; clonal diversity possibly underestimated. At baseline, seropositivity was found in only a handful of AZD1222 recipients.

Sequencing was performed with immunoSEQ multiplex PCR; in TCRdb, only in-frame clones are kept and a portion is missing. The sample yields about 130,000 clones, approximately 90% seen once. There are a few counts of this clone. Its specificity is unknown. The TCR originated in an adult in good health. Sequenced here: peripheral blood, sampled on day 0 of AZD1222 vaccination.

Here the CDR3 reads CASSLGSVSYEQYF. CDR3 nucleotide sequence: TGCGCCAGCAGCTTAGGATCAGTCTCCTACGAGCAGTACTTC. This chain links TRBV5-1 with TRBJ2-7; D unclear. The germline gives CDR1 SGHRS, CDR2 YFSETQ. This CDR3 has 14 amino acids. The V and J ends lost 2 bases and 0 bases respectively, with 9 bases between them.